The sequence of this T cell receptor beta chain was determined in a study of T cells in Graves' hyperthyroidism and ophthalmopathy. In the study overall: Peripheral blood collection took place at initial diagnosis, before any treatment. Study results and caveats: Most thyroid-expanded clonotypes above 0.001 were also found in blood.

Per the germline V gene, CDR1 is SEHNR and CDR2 is FQNEAQ (reference sequence). The CDR3 loop spans 20 amino acids. More than 9.5 ml fresh peripheral blood yielded the PBMCs. This clonotype appeared a few times. The antigen is unknown. One junction end disagrees with the germline gene, perhaps due to a read error. Amplification of TCR beta CDR3 regions was performed using RNA transcripts as template. A set of HTBI primers served as the primers for a first-round RT-PCR of the TCR CDR3. TCRdb itself ran the multiplex PCR reads through MiXCR, one entry per CDR3 protein. Here the sample spans 360,000 or so distinct CDR3 sequences, roughly 15% being singletons.

Input material: blood. The sequence derives from a woman aged 55-70 years with Graves' ophthalmopathy. This rearrangement joins TRBV7-9 to TRBJ2-1; TRBD2 aligns across 10 bases. The CDR3 sequence is CASSLTFRAGGPLGINEQFF. In nucleotides, the CDR3 is TGTGCTAGCAGCTTAACCTTCCGAGCGGGAGGGCCCCTGGGGATCAATGAGCAGTTCTTC.